Below, 29 T cell receptor beta chains from the same sample are listed, as sequenced in a study of blood T cell repertoires in COVID-19. Assay used: immunoSEQ multiplex PCR; TCRdb lists only in-frame clones, some missing. The sample records about 200,000 clones, around 78% being singletons. The material sequenced was peripheral blood. Source of these receptors: a woman aged 80 or older with active or convalescent COVID-19.

V and J are TRBV4-1 and TRBJ1-6; D call uncertain. V gave up 3 bases and J gave up 8 bases, with 17 bases separating them. Per the germline V gene, CDR1 is MGHRA and CDR2 is YSYEKL. The CDR3 spans 16 residues. The CDR3: CASSHYQAARDSPLHF. The CDR3 DNA sequence: TGCGCCAGCAGCCATTATCAGGCCGCCCGCGATTCACCCCTCCACTTT.

This sequence joins TRBV29-1 and TRBJ2-5; D is possibly TRBD2 (5 bases). Germline V gene data show CDR1 as SQVTM and CDR2 as ANQGSEA. V lost 6 bases to trimming and J lost 0 bases, with 11 bases between them. The CDR3 totals 13 residues. The CDR3 coding sequence is TGCAGCGTCGACCCGGGGAACCAAGAGACCCAGTACTTC. Translation: CSVDPGNQETQYF.

V and J are TRBV30 and TRBJ1-4; a possible D gene is TRBD1 (6 bases). The CDR3 runs 13 residues. Germline loops: CDR1 GTSNPN, CDR2 SVGIG (reference sequence). V lost 5 bases to trimming and J lost 3 bases, with 10 bases between them. CDR3 residues: CAWRTDSNEKLFF. For the CDR3, the DNA is TGTGCCTGGCGGACAGATTCTAATGAAAAACTGTTTTTT.

The chain has TRBV5-1 and TRBJ2-5; TRBD2 matches 10 bases. This CDR3 region has 15 residues. The germline V gene encodes CDR1 SGHRS and CDR2 YFSETQ. Trimming took 4 bases from V and 5 from J; bases not matched to a gene: 8. The CDR3 DNA reads as TGCGCCAGCAGCCCGTCCACTAGCGGGGTTGAGACCCAGTACTTC. Protein: CASSPSTSGVETQYF.

This clone was picked up one time. The V and J genes are TRBV7-6 and TRBJ1-2, with D possibly being TRBD1 (5 bases). The V end lost 5 bases, the J end lost 4 bases, and 14 bases lay between the germline ends. CDR3 size: 14 residues. Looked up from germline, CDR1 is SGHVS and CDR2 is FNYEAQ. CDR3 loop: CASSQFGGSYGYTF. Here the CDR3 DNA reads TGTGCCAGCAGCCAATTCGGGGGTAGCTATGGCTACACCTTC.

J is TRBJ2-3 and V is TRBV2; no clear D gene. CDR1 is SNHLY, CDR2 FYNNEI, per germline. Trimming took 6 bases from V and 0 from J, leaving 7 bases between them. CDR3 length: 13 residues. The CDR3 DNA follows: TGTGCCAGCAGCCCCACTAGCACAGATACGCAGTATTTT. The encoded protein is CASSPTSTDTQYF.

This sequence joins TRBV5-6 and TRBJ1-4, with 9 bases that match TRBD1. The CDR3 sequence is 16 residues long. V shed 1 base and J 8 bases; nucleotides not matched to a gene: 9. CDR1 SGHDT and CDR2 YYEEEE come from the germline V gene. The CDR3 protein is CASSLLDRGQTEKLFF. The DNA of the CDR3 is TGTGCCAGCAGCTTGTTGGACAGGGGACAAACAGAAAAACTGTTTTTT.

This sequence joins TRBV6-2 or TRBV6-3 and TRBJ1-1; TRBD1 aligns across 8 bases. CDR1 and CDR2 (germline): MNHEY, SVGEGT. V dropped 0 bases and J dropped 6; count of bases not matched to a gene: 9. The CDR3 consists of 16 residues. The chain's CDR3 is CASSYSQGAVVAEAFF. Here the CDR3 DNA reads TGTGCCAGCAGTTACTCGCAGGGGGCTGTGGTCGCTGAAGCTTTCTTT.

The CDR3 spells CASSSPTQGKYF. Here the CDR3 DNA reads TGTGCCAGCAGTTCCCCCACCCAGGGCAAGTACTTC. The chain joins TRBV28 to TRBJ2-7; TRBD1 might be the D (5 bases). V gave up 4 bases and J gave up 11 bases, with 15 bases separating them. Per the germline V gene, CDR1 is MDHEN and CDR2 is SYDVKM. This CDR3 has 12 residues.

The chain is built from TRBV5-6 and TRBJ1-3; D gene uncertain. The germline gives CDR1 SGHDT, CDR2 YYEEEE. This CDR3 region has 18 residues. The V end was cut by 2 bases, the J end by 0 bases, with 18 bases between. The CDR3 nucleotides are TGTGCCAGCAGCTTTTCTGGAGGGCTCAGAAGCTCTGGAAACACCATATATTTT. Protein sequence: CASSFSGGLRSSGNTIYF.

The genes are TRBV5-1 and TRBJ1-2; TRBD1 matches 10 bases. This CDR3 spans 15 amino acids. Trimming at V came to 0 bases and at J to 6 bases, leaving 5 bases not matched to a gene. Germline CDR1 and CDR2: SGHRS and YFSETQ. The CDR3 reads CASSLATGGEDGYTF. CDR3 nucleotides: TGCGCCAGCAGCTTGGCGACAGGGGGCGAGGATGGCTACACCTTC.

The rearrangement uses TRBV5-1 and TRBJ2-3; 12 nucleotides line up with TRBD2. Germline CDR1 and CDR2: SGHRS and YFSETQ. The CDR3 is 16 residues long. V shed 4 bases, J shed 5 bases, and the junction held 8 bases outside the gene matches. The CDR3 coding sequence is TGCGCCAGCAGCAACCCTAGCGGGGGGGCCGTAGATACGCAGTATTTT. Its translation: CASSNPSGGAVDTQYF.

V and J are TRBV12-5 and TRBJ2-1; TRBD2 matches at 8 bases. This CDR3 spans 17 amino acids. The germline CDR1 and CDR2 sequences are LGHNT and FRNRAP. Trimming removed 3 bases from V and 10 bases from J; junction bases left unmatched: 17. The chain's CDR3 is CASGLGGSGGLLGEQFF. DNA of the CDR3: TGTGCTAGTGGTTTAGGAGGGAGCGGGGGCCTCCTCGGAGAGCAGTTCTTC.

J is TRBJ1-2 and V is TRBV12-5; perhaps TRBD1 as D (5 bases). Germline CDR1 and CDR2: LGHNT and FRNRAP. The ends were cut back, 5 bases at V and 3 bases at J, with 13 bases in the middle. The CDR3 length is 14 residues. The CDR3 spells CASGKGAQDYGYTF. CDR3 sequence (DNA): TGTGCTAGTGGTAAAGGGGCGCAGGACTATGGCTACACCTTC.

This clone was seen just once. The chain combines TRBV18 with TRBJ1-6; TRBD1 might be the D (5 bases). The V gene's germline CDR1 is KGHSH and CDR2 LQKENI. The CDR3 is 15 residues long. Trimming cost V 2 bases and J 6 bases, with 11 bases left between them. The CDR3, as DNA: TGTGCCAGCTCACCAGACAGATGGGGTAATTCACCCCTCCACTTT. Translating gives CASSPDRWGNSPLHF.

This chain uses TRBV3-1 (or the pseudogene TRBV3-2) with TRBJ2-2; D is ambiguous. V dropped 10 bases and J dropped 1 base, with 7 bases sitting between them. This CDR3 contains 12 residues. The germline V gene has CDR1 LGHDT and CDR2 YNNKEL (reference sequence). CDR3 residues: CAISVNTGELFF. CDR3 DNA sequence: TGTGCCATCTCAGTGAACACCGGGGAGCTGTTTTTT.

V is TRBV9 and J is TRBJ2-3; TRBD2 agrees at 8 bases. Looked up from germline, CDR1 is SGDLS and CDR2 is YYNGEE. This CDR3 comprises 20 residues. After removal of 0 bases from V and 1 base from J, the junction contained 16 bases not matched to a gene. The chain's CDR3 is CASSVVPAGDPGMGTDTQYF. DNA of the CDR3: TGTGCCAGCAGCGTAGTCCCAGCGGGGGACCCTGGTATGGGCACAGATACGCAGTATTTT. Supplemented by reference TRBV9 and TRBJ2-3, the full variable domain reads DSGVTQTPKHLITATGQRVTLRCSPRSGDLSVYWYQQSLDQGLQFLIQYYNGEERAKGNILERFSAQQFPDLHSELNLSSLELGDSALYFCASSVVPAGDPGMGTDTQYFGPGTRLTVL.

CDR3 DNA sequence: TGCGCCAGCAGCTGGGACAGGATGAACACTGAAGCTTTCTTT. Its translation: CASSWDRMNTEAFF. The chain uses TRBV5-1 and TRBJ1-1, with TRBD1 matching 8 bases. Per germline, CDR1 SGHRS and CDR2 YFSETQ. V trimming: 3 bases; J trimming: 0 bases; junction bases outside the gene matches: 1. The CDR3 sequence is 14 residues long.

In this sample, this clone turned up a few times. The chain links TRBV5-5 to TRBJ2-3, with 12 nucleotides matching TRBD1. CDR3 length: 16 residues. CDR1 and CDR2 (germline): SGHKS, YYEKEE (reference sequence). V gave up 4 bases and J gave up 1 base; unmatched junction bases: 4. CDR3 DNA: TGTGCCAGCAGCGCGGGACAGGGGGCGCGCACAGATACGCAGTATTTT. It yields the protein CASSAGQGARTDTQYF.

The V and J genes are TRBV5-6 and TRBJ2-1; 7 nucleotides agree with TRBD1. The CDR3 is 16 residues long. The germline CDR1 and CDR2 sequences are SGHDT and YYEEEE. The V segment lost 0 bases and the J segment 8 bases; nucleotides outside the gene matches: 11. The CDR3 loop is CASSLGTGYISDEQFF. In DNA, the CDR3 is TGTGCCAGCAGCTTGGGGACAGGTTATATCAGCGATGAGCAGTTCTTC.

This chain uses TRBV5-6 with TRBJ1-6; unclear D gene. Per germline, CDR1 SGHDT and CDR2 YYEEEE. Trimming shortened V by 4 bases and J by 5 bases, and 4 bases separated the two germline ends. This CDR3 has 12 residues. As DNA, the CDR3 is TGTGCCAGCAGCGAGAATAATTCACCCCTCCACTTT. Amino acid sequence: CASSENNSPLHF. Looking up the rest from reference TRBV5-6 and TRBJ1-6 gives the full variable domain: DAGVTQSPTHLIKTRGQQVTLRCSPKSGHDTVSWYQQALGQGPQFIFQYYEEEERQRGNFPDRFSGHQFPNYSSELNVNALLLGDSALYLCASSENNSPLHFGNGTRLTVT.

The V call is TRBV5-1, the J call TRBJ1-1; D is unclear. Trimming removed 1 base from V and 1 base from J, with 8 bases in between. CDR1 and CDR2 from the germline V gene are SGHRS and YFSETQ. The CDR3 spans 14 residues. CDR3 sequence: CASSLTGWNTEAFF. The CDR3 nucleotides are TGCGCCAGCAGCTTGACCGGTTGGAACACTGAAGCTTTCTTT.

V and J are TRBV19 and TRBJ1-5; 9 bases align to TRBD1. V gave up 4 bases and J gave up 0 bases; unmatched junction bases: 10. Germline CDR1 LNHDA, CDR2 SQIVND (reference sequence). The CDR3 consists of 18 residues. The CDR3 is CASSTRQGGRYSNQPQHF. CDR3 nucleotides: TGTGCCAGTAGTACCAGACAGGGGGGAAGATATAGCAATCAGCCCCAGCATTTT.

This chain connects TRBV7-2 to TRBJ2-6; D remains unclear. From germline, CDR1 is SGHTA and CDR2 FQGNSA. The ends were cut back, 6 bases at V and 3 bases at J, with 6 bases in the middle. The length of the CDR3 is 13 residues. The CDR3 coding sequence is TGTGCCAGCAGATTGAGTGGGGCCAACGTCCTGACTTTC. This codes for CASRLSGANVLTF.

J is TRBJ1-5 and V is TRBV6-1; D unresolved. From germline, CDR1 is MNHNS and CDR2 SASEGT. The V and J ends lost 1 base and 3 bases respectively, with 13 bases between them. There are 16 residues in the CDR3. The CDR3 loop is CASSEELSGFNQPQHF. DNA of the CDR3: TGTGCCAGCAGTGAAGAGCTCTCGGGGTTCAATCAGCCCCAGCATTTT.

The V and J genes are TRBV6-5 and TRBJ1-3; TRBD1 is a possible D gene (6 bases). The germline V and J ends were trimmed by 4 bases and 6 bases, with 10 bases remaining between them. This CDR3 comprises 13 residues. Germline CDR1 MNHEY, CDR2 SVGAGI. CDR3 in amino acids: CASSFPGENTIYF. CDR3 coding DNA: TGTGCCAGCAGTTTTCCAGGGGAAAACACCATATATTTT.

CDR3 sequence: CASSFSTNYGYTF. The CDR3 DNA follows: TGTGCCAGCAGCTTTTCCACTAACTATGGCTACACCTTC. The chain is built from TRBV7-2 and TRBJ1-2; no reliable D call. The CDR3 sequence is 13 residues long. Trimming shortened V by 3 bases and J by 0 bases, and 5 bases separated the two germline ends. Germline CDR1 and CDR2: SGHTA and FQGNSA. Combining the CDR3 with reference TRBV7-2 and TRBJ1-2 gives the whole variable domain GAGVSQSPSNKVTEKGKDVELRCDPISGHTALYWYRQSLGQGLEFLIYFQGNSAPDKSGLPSDRFSAERTGGSVSTLTIQRTQQEDSAVYLCASSFSTNYGYTFGSGTRLTVV.

This clone was seen a handful of times. This sequence joins TRBV29-1 and TRBJ2-3, with 8 bases aligning to TRBD2. The CDR3 consists of 15 residues. CDR1 is SQVTM and CDR2 is ANQGSEA in the germline V gene. Trimming at V came to 1 base and at J to 3 bases, leaving 6 bases not matched to a gene. DNA for the CDR3: TGCAGCGTTGAAGGGTGGCGGGGGGAAACAGATACGCAGTATTTT. Protein: CSVEGWRGETDTQYF.

The V and J genes are TRBV19 and TRBJ2-7; TRBD1 matches 9 bases. Germline V gene lookup returns CDR1 LNHDA and CDR2 SQIVND (reference sequence). Unmatched junction bases numbered 6, after V lost 6 bases and J lost 6 bases. This CDR3 spans 13 amino acids. The CDR3, as DNA: TGTGCCAGTAGCCCGACAGGGGGGGGCGAGCAGTACTTC. Translating it yields CASSPTGGGEQYF. Combining the CDR3 with reference TRBV19 and TRBJ2-7 gives the whole variable domain DGGITQSPKYLFRKEGQNVTLSCEQNLNHDAMYWYRQDPGQGLRLIYYSQIVNDFQKGDIAEGYSVSREKKESFPLTVTSAQKNPTAFYLCASSPTGGGEQYFGPGTRLTVT.